The source of this TCR beta chain is a study of shared clonotypes between healthy human individuals. The overall study: For every donor, three CD4 naive, three CD4 memory, two CD8 naive and one CD8 memory plates were used.

At the deep level, the assay was run. The data were produced by immunoSEQ multiplex PCR, yet TCRdb's version contains in-frame clones alone and is incomplete. The sample holds 1.5 million to 2.5 million clones, about 95% seen once. Regarding the study as a whole: Limited genetic and exposure-history diversity came from having few donors.

Naive CD8 isolation took CD45RO-negative cells positively selected for CCR7 and excluded terminally differentiated effector memory CD45RA+ cells. Germline CDR1 reads MNHEY; CDR2 reads SVGAGI. This CDR3 comprises 13 residues. About this clone: The antigen is not known.

The source material was naive CD8+ T cells sorted from blood. The sequence was obtained from a man aged 18 to 35 in good health. The V call is TRBV6-5, the J call TRBJ2-7; D not certain. CDR3 DNA sequence: TGTGCTGTTCAACAGCCCGGAACCTACGAGCAGTACTTC. Its protein product is CAVQQPGTYEQYF.